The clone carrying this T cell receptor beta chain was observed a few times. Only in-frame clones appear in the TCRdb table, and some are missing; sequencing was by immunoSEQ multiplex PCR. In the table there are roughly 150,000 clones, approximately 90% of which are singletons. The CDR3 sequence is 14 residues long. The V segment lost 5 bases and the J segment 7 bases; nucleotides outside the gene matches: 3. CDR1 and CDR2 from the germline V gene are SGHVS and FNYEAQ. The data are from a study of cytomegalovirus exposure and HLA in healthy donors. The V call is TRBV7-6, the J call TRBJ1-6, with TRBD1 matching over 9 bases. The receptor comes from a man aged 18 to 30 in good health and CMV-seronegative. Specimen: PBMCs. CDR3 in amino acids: CASSEGQGNSPLHF. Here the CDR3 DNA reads TGTGCCAGCAGCGAGGGACAGGGAAATTCACCCCTCCACTTT. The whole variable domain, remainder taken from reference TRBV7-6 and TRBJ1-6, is GAGVSQSPRYKVTKRGQDVALRCDPISGHVSLYWYRQALGQGPEFLTYFNYEAQQDKSGLPNDRFSAERPEGSISTLTIQRTEQRDSAMYRCASSEGQGNSPLHFGNGTRLTVT.